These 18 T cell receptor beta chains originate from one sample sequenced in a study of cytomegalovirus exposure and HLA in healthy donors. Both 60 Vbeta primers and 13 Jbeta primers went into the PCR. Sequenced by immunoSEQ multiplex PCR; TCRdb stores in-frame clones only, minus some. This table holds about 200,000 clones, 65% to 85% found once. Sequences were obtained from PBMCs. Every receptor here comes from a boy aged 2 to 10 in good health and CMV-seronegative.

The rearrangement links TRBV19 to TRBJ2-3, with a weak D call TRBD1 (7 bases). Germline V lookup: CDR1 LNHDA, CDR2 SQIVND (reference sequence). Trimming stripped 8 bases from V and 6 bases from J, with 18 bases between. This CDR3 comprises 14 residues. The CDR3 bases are TGTGCCAGTGGGCCGGAGGGGGCCGGGGATACGCAGTATTTT. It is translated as CASGPEGAGDTQYF.

CDR3 protein: CATSRDSLGVSNQPQHF. CDR3 sequence (DNA): TGTGCCACCAGCAGAGATTCGTTGGGCGTAAGCAATCAGCCCCAGCATTTT. V is TRBV15 and J is TRBJ1-5; D remains unclear. This CDR3 region has 17 residues. The germline V and J ends were trimmed by 0 bases and 1 base, with 13 bases remaining between them. Germline CDR1 reads LNHNV; CDR2 reads YYDKDF (reference sequence).

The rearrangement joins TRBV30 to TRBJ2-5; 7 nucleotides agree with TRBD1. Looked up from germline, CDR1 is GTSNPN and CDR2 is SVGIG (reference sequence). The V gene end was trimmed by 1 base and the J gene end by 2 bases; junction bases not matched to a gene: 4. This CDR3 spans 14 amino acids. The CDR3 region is CAWSATGLQETQYF. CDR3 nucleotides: TGTGCCTGGAGTGCGACAGGGCTTCAAGAGACCCAGTACTTC.

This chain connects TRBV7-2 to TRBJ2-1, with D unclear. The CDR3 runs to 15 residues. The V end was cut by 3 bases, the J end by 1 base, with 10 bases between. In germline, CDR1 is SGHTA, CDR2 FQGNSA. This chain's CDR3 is CASSFRGPSYNEQFF. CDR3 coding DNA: TGTGCCAGCAGCTTCAGAGGTCCGTCCTACAATGAGCAGTTCTTC.

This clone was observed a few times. CDR3 sequence (DNA): TGTGCCAGCAGCTTAGGAGGGTCTACTGAGCAGTTCTTC. Translating gives CASSLGGSTEQFF. V is TRBV7-9 and J is TRBJ2-1; TRBD2 might be the D (5 bases). The V gene lost 1 base and the J gene lost 9 bases, with 10 bases spanning the gap. Germline assignment: CDR1 SEHNR and CDR2 FQNEAQ (reference sequence). The CDR3 runs 13 residues.

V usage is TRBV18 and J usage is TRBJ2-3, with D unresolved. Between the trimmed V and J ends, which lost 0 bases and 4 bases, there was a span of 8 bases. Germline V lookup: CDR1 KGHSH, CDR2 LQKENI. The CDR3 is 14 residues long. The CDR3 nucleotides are TGTGCCAGCTCACCACCTTCCCGGGCAGATACGCAGTATTTT. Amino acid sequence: CASSPPSRADTQYF.

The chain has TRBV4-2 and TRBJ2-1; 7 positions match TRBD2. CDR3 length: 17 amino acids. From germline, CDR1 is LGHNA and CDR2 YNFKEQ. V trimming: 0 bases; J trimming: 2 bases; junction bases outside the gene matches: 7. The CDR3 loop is CASSQEGSGEPYNEQFF. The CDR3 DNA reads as TGTGCCAGCAGCCAAGAGGGGAGCGGGGAGCCCTACAATGAGCAGTTCTTC.

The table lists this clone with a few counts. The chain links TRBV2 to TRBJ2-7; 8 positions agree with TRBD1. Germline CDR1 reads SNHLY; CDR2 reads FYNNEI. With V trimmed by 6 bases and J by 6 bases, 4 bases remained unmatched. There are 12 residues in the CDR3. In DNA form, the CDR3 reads TGTGCCAGCAGCCGAACAGGGGGCGAGCAGTACTTC. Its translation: CASSRTGGEQYF.

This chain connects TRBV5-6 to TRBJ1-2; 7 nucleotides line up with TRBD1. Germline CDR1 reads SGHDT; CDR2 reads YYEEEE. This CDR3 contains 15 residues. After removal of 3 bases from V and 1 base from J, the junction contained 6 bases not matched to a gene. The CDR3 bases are TGTGCCAGCAGCTACAGGGGCGCCGATAACTATGGCTACACCTTC. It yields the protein CASSYRGADNYGYTF.

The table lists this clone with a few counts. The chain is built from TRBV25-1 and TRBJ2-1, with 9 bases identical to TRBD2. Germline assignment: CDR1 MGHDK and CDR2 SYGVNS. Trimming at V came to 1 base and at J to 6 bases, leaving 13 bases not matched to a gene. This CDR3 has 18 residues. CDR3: CASSEWWTSEGQRNEQFF. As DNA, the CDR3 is TGTGCCAGCAGTGAATGGTGGACTAGCGAAGGTCAACGCAATGAGCAGTTCTTC.

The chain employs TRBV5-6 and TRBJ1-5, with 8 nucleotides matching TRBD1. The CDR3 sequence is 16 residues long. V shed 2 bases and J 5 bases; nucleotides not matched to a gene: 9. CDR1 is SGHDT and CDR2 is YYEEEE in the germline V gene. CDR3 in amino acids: CASSFRGRGQDQPQHF. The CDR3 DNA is TGTGCCAGCAGCTTTCGGGGCAGGGGGCAAGATCAGCCCCAGCATTTT.

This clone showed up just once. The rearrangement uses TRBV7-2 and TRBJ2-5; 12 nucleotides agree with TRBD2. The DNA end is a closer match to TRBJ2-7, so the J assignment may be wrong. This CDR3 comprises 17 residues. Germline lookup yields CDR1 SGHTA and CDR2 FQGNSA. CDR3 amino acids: CASSLTSGGSASYEQYF. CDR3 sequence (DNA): TGTGCCAGCAGCTTAACTAGCGGGGGGTCTGCCTCCTACGAGCAGTACTTC.

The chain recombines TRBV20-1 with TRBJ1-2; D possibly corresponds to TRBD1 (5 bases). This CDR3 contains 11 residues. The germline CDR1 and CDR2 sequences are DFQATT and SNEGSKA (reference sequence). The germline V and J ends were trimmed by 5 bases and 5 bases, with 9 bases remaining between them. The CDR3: CSAPGIYGYTF. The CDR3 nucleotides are TGCAGTGCTCCAGGGATTTATGGCTACACCTTC.

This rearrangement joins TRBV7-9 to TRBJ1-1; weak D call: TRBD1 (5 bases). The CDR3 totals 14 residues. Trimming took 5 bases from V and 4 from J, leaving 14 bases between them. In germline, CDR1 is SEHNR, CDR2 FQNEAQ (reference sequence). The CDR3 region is CASSRTGGGTEAFF. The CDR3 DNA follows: TGTGCCAGCAGCCGAACCGGGGGGGGCACTGAAGCTTTCTTT.

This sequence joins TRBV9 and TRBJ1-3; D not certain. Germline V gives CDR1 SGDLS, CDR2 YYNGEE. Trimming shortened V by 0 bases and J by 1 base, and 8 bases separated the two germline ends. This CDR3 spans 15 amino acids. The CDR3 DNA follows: TGTGCCAGCAGCGTAGACCCCCTATCTGGAAACACCATATATTTT. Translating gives CASSVDPLSGNTIYF.

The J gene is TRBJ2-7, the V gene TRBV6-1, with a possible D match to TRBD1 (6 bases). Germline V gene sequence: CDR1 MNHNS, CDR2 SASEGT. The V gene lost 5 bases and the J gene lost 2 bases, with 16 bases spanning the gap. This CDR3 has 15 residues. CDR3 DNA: TGTGCCAGCAGTTCGAGTGTGGGACAAGCCTACGAGCAGTACTTC. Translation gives CASSSSVGQAYEQYF.

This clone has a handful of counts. CDR3 region: CASVDRGQETQYF. DNA for the CDR3: TGTGCCAGCGTCGACAGGGGACAGGAGACCCAGTACTTC. J is TRBJ2-5 and V is TRBV6-1; 8 bases are a match to TRBD1. CDR1 is MNHNS, CDR2 SASEGT, per germline. The V and J ends lost 8 bases and 5 bases, in that order; junction bases with no gene match: 7. This CDR3 has 13 amino acids.

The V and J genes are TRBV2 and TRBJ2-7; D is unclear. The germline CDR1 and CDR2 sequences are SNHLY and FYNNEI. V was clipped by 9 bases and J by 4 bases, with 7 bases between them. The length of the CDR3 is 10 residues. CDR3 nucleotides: TGTGCCAGTCGCGGTTACGAGCAGTACTTC. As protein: CASRGYEQYF.